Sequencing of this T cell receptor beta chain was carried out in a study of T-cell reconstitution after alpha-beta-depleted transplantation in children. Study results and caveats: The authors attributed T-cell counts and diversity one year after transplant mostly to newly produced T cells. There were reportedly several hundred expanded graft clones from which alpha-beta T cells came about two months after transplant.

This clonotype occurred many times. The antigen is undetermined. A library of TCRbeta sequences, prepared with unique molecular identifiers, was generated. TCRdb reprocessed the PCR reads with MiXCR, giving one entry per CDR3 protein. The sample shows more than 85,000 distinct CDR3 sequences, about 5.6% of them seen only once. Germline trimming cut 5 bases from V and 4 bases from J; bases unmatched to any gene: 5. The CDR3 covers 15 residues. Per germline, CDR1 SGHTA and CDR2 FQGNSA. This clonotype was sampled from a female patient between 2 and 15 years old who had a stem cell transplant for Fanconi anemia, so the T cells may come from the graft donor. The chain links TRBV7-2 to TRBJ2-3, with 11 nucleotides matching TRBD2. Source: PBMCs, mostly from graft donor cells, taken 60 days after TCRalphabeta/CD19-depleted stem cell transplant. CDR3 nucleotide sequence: TGTGCCAGCAGCGTTAGCGGGAGGGCCCCAGATACGCAGTATTTT. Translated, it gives CASSVSGRAPDTQYF.